These T cell receptor beta chains were read from a single sample in a study of vaccination and CD4 T cells after COVID-19. A single record per CDR3 protein comes from TCRdb applying MiXCR to the PCR reads. The sample carries around 3,300 distinct CDR3 sequences, around 84% recorded once. Antigens of these TCRs are unknown. Sequencing was carried out using CD4+ T cells from blood, cultured in vitro. Receptor source: a human donor who had recovered from COVID-19. The CDR3 runs from the conserved cysteine through the conserved F or W. The D gene is left open where the match is weak. Expanded clones are given a class, and other clones once, few, many or no size at all.

clone size: .
D gene: .
V gene: TRBV5-8
J gene: TRBJ2-7
CDR3 DNA: TGTGCCACCTCGACGGCCCCGGGTTTCTACGAGCAGTACTTC
CDR3 protein: CATSTAPGFYEQYF

clone size: .
D gene: TRBD1
V gene: TRBV5-1
J gene: TRBJ1-5
CDR3 DNA: TGCGCCAGCAGCCGTGGGACAGGGGGCGCGAGTAGCAATCAGCCCCAGCATTTT
CDR3 protein: CASSRGTGGASSNQPQHF

clone size: few
D gene: .
V gene: TRBV6-1
J gene: TRBJ1-2
CDR3 DNA: TGTGCCAGCAGTCGAGGTCATCTAAACTATGGCTACACCTTC
CDR3 protein: CASSRGHLNYGYTF

clone size: .
D gene: .
V gene: TRBV19
J gene: TRBJ2-7
CDR3 DNA: TGTGCCAGTAGTGCCGCCGGGACGGGAACCTACGAGCAGTACTTC
CDR3 protein: CASSAAGTGTYEQYF

clone size: .
D gene: .
V gene: TRBV6-1
J gene: TRBJ1-4
CDR3 DNA: TGTGCCAGTGGGGGGATAAATGAAAAACTGTTTTTT
CDR3 protein: CASGGINEKLFF

clone size: .
D gene: TRBD2
V gene: TRBV24-1
J gene: TRBJ2-3
CDR3 DNA: TGTGCCACCGGAGCGGGGGGCCAAAATACGCAGTATTTT
CDR3 protein: CATGAGGQNTQYF

clone size: .
D gene: .
V gene: TRBV7-9
J gene: TRBJ2-7
CDR3 DNA: TGTGCCAGCAGCTTAGGGGCAGGTTTTTCCTACGAGCAGTACTTC
CDR3 protein: CASSLGAGFSYEQYF

clone size: .
D gene: TRBD1
V gene: TRBV9
J gene: TRBJ1-6
CDR3 DNA: TGTGCCAGCAGCGTAGAAGGGGGCAGGGGGCCTTCACCCCTCCACTTT
CDR3 protein: CASSVEGGRGPSPLHF

clone size: .
D gene: .
V gene: TRBV6-1
J gene: TRBJ1-6
CDR3 DNA: TGTGCCAGCAGGTGGACAGAGAATTCACCCCTCCACTTT
CDR3 protein: CASRWTENSPLHF

clone size: .
D gene: .
V gene: TRBV28
J gene: TRBJ2-7
CDR3 DNA: TGTGCCAGCAGGGGGGTCAGCCACTACGAGCAGTACTTC
CDR3 protein: CASRGVSHYEQYF

clone size: .
D gene: .
V gene: TRBV27
J gene: TRBJ1-1
CDR3 DNA: TGTGCCAGCATCCAGACAGGCCCTCACACTGAAGCTTTCTTT
CDR3 protein: CASIQTGPHTEAFF

clone size: .
D gene: .
V gene: TRBV5-4
J gene: TRBJ1-2
CDR3 DNA: TGTGCCAGCAGCTTCTTCATCGCAGATACCCTTCCTGGCTACACCTTC
CDR3 protein: CASSFFIADTLPGYTF

clone size: .
D gene: .
V gene: TRBV20-1
J gene: TRBJ2-1
CDR3 DNA: TGCAGTGCTACCGGGGCGGTTGATGAGCAGTTCTTC
CDR3 protein: CSATGAVDEQFF

clone size: .
D gene: .
V gene: TRBV7-2
J gene: TRBJ1-5
CDR3 DNA: TGTGCCAGCAGCTTAGGCAGAAACAATCAGCCCCAGCATTTT
CDR3 protein: CASSLGRNNQPQHF

clone size: .
D gene: .
V gene: TRBV21-1
J gene: TRBJ1-5
CDR3 DNA: TGTGCCAGCAGCAATAGTAGAGTTACTAGCAATCAGCCCCAGCATTTT
CDR3 protein: CASSNSRVTSNQPQHF

clone size: .
D gene: TRBD1
V gene: TRBV27
J gene: TRBJ1-6
CDR3 DNA: TGTGCCAGCAGTCTACGACAGGGGGCCAATTCACCCCTCCACTTT
CDR3 protein: CASSLRQGANSPLHF

clone size: .
D gene: .
V gene: TRBV12-3/TRBV12-4
J gene: TRBJ1-5
CDR3 DNA: TGTGCCAGCAGCCTTACCGGGGGCGGTCAGCCCCAGCATTTT
CDR3 protein: CASSLTGGGQPQHF

clone size: .
D gene: .
V gene: TRBV5-5
J gene: TRBJ2-7
CDR3 DNA: TGTGCCAGCAGCCAAAGAGTAGCGCTGAAGTTTGCCGTGGGCTCCTACGAGCAGTACTTC
CDR3 protein: CASSQRVALKFAVGSYEQYF

clone size: .
D gene: .
V gene: TRBV20-1
J gene: TRBJ1-3
CDR3 DNA: TGCAGTGCTCCCGGACGGACCGTTGGAGGAAACACCATATATTTT
CDR3 protein: CSAPGRTVGGNTIYF

clone size: large
D gene: TRBD1
V gene: TRBV4-3
J gene: TRBJ1-5
CDR3 DNA: TGCGCCAGCAGCCCTAAAACAGGGGGCCTGTCGAGCAATCAGCCCCAGCATTTT
CDR3 protein: CASSPKTGGLSSNQPQHF

clone size: .
D gene: .
V gene: TRBV20-1
J gene: TRBJ1-5
CDR3 DNA: TGCAGTGCCGGGACTGGGTATCAGCCCCAGCATTTT
CDR3 protein: CSAGTGYQPQHF

clone size: .
D gene: .
V gene: TRBV7-2
J gene: TRBJ1-3
CDR3 DNA: TGTGCCAGCAGCTTATCTAGCAGTGCTGGAAACACCATATATTTT
CDR3 protein: CASSLSSSAGNTIYF

clone size: once
D gene: TRBD2
V gene: TRBV19
J gene: TRBJ2-1
CDR3 DNA: TGTGCCAGTAGTATCGGGTTAGCGGGGTATAATGAGCAGTTCTTC
CDR3 protein: CASSIGLAGYNEQFF

clone size: few
D gene: .
V gene: TRBV6-5
J gene: TRBJ1-2
CDR3 DNA: TGTGCCAGCAGTTACTCGAGCCAACGGAACTATGGCTACACCTTC
CDR3 protein: CASSYSSQRNYGYTF

clone size: .
D gene: .
V gene: TRBV27
J gene: TRBJ2-7
CDR3 DNA: TGTGCCAGCGGATACGAGCAGTACTTC
CDR3 protein: CASGYEQYF

clone size: .
D gene: .
V gene: TRBV6-1
J gene: TRBJ2-2
CDR3 DNA: TGTGCCAGTAAACAGGAACCAGGGGACTACACCGGGGAGCTGTTTTTT
CDR3 protein: CASKQEPGDYTGELFF

clone size: .
D gene: .
V gene: TRBV24-1
J gene: TRBJ1-5
CDR3 DNA: TGTGCCACCAGTCGCGGGGTTCAGCCCCAGCATTTT
CDR3 protein: CATSRGVQPQHF

clone size: .
D gene: .
V gene: TRBV20-1
J gene: TRBJ2-7
CDR3 DNA: TGCAGTGCTTCCGACCCGGGACTCTCGACCTACGAGCAGTACTTC
CDR3 protein: CSASDPGLSTYEQYF

clone size: .
D gene: .
V gene: TRBV29-1
J gene: TRBJ2-3
CDR3 DNA: TGCAGCGTAAACCCCACTGGCACAGATACGCAGTATTTT
CDR3 protein: CSVNPTGTDTQYF

clone size: .
D gene: .
V gene: TRBV12-3/TRBV12-4
J gene: TRBJ1-5
CDR3 DNA: TGTGCCAGCAGTTTAAAGGGGGGATGGTTTAATCAGCCCCAGCATTTT
CDR3 protein: CASSLKGGWFNQPQHF

clone size: .
D gene: TRBD1
V gene: TRBV6-5
J gene: TRBJ2-7
CDR3 DNA: TGTGCCAGCAGTTACCCCGTTTCCGGACAGGGCCCGGGTGAGCAGTACTTC
CDR3 protein: CASSYPVSGQGPGEQYF

clone size: .
D gene: TRBD2
V gene: TRBV20-1
J gene: TRBJ2-3
CDR3 DNA: TGCAGTGCTAGGGCCCCTAGCGGGGGCCGGGGAGATACGCAGTATTTT
CDR3 protein: CSARAPSGGRGDTQYF

clone size: few
D gene: TRBD2
V gene: TRBV2
J gene: TRBJ2-6
CDR3 DNA: TGTGCCAGCACTGTCGGGAGGGTCCCCCCTGGGGCCAACGTCCTGACTTTC
CDR3 protein: CASTVGRVPPGANVLTF

clone size: .
D gene: .
V gene: TRBV6-1
J gene: TRBJ2-3
CDR3 DNA: TGTGCCAGCAGTCCTAGGGGGGGGGCTAGCACAGATACGCAGTATTTT
CDR3 protein: CASSPRGGASTDTQYF

clone size: .
D gene: .
V gene: TRBV7-9
J gene: TRBJ1-5
CDR3 DNA: TGTGCCAGCAGCCAGGACAGTGCCAATCAGCCCCAGCATTTT
CDR3 protein: CASSQDSANQPQHF

clone size: .
D gene: TRBD1
V gene: TRBV5-1
J gene: TRBJ2-7
CDR3 DNA: TGCGCCAGCAGCCCCCGGGACAGTGACCCCTACGAGCAGTACTTC
CDR3 protein: CASSPRDSDPYEQYF

clone size: .
D gene: TRBD1
V gene: TRBV7-9
J gene: TRBJ1-2
CDR3 DNA: TGTGCCAGCAGCAGCAGACAGGGGGCGCCTAGCGGCTACACCTTC
CDR3 protein: CASSSRQGAPSGYTF

clone size: large
D gene: .
V gene: TRBV30
J gene: TRBJ2-7
CDR3 DNA: TGTGCCTGGGGGCCTGCCTACGAGCAGTACTTC
CDR3 protein: CAWGPAYEQYF

clone size: .
D gene: TRBD2
V gene: TRBV10-3
J gene: TRBJ2-1
CDR3 DNA: TGTGCCATCAGTTCAAGCGCCGGGACTACCAATGAGCAGTTCTTC
CDR3 protein: CAISSSAGTTNEQFF

clone size: large
D gene: TRBD2
V gene: TRBV24-1
J gene: TRBJ2-1
CDR3 DNA: TGTGCCACCAGTGATTTCGCTAGCGGGGGGGGATACAATGAGCAGTTCTTC
CDR3 protein: CATSDFASGGGYNEQFF

clone size: few
D gene: .
V gene: TRBV6-1
J gene: TRBJ1-5
CDR3 DNA: TGTGCCAGCAGCCCCGGGCCTCAGCCCCAGCATTTT
CDR3 protein: CASSPGPQPQHF

clone size: .
D gene: .
V gene: TRBV30
J gene: TRBJ2-3
CDR3 DNA: TGTGCCTGGAGTCGGTTCGGAGGGACAAATCTAGGAGATACGCAGTATTTT
CDR3 protein: CAWSRFGGTNLGDTQYF

clone size: once
D gene: TRBD2
V gene: TRBV7-2
J gene: TRBJ2-1
CDR3 DNA: TGTGCCAGCAGCCCCGGGACGGGGGGGGGTTACAATGAGCAGTTCTTC
CDR3 protein: CASSPGTGGGYNEQFF

clone size: .
D gene: .
V gene: TRBV7-9
J gene: TRBJ1-4
CDR3 DNA: TGTGCCAGCAGCCCCGAGTCGTGGGAAAAACTGTCTTTT
CDR3 protein: CASSPESWEKLSF

clone size: .
D gene: .
V gene: TRBV15
J gene: TRBJ1-2
CDR3 DNA: TGTGCCACCAGCAGGTCCCCGGGCGAGGGGGATCATGGCTACACCTTC
CDR3 protein: CATSRSPGEGDHGYTF

clone size: few
D gene: .
V gene: TRBV6-2/TRBV6-3
J gene: TRBJ2-4
CDR3 DNA: TGTGCCAGCAGCACGATTCCCCGCATGAAGTACTTC
CDR3 protein: CASSTIPRMKYF

clone size: .
D gene: TRBD2
V gene: TRBV10-3
J gene: TRBJ2-3
CDR3 DNA: TGTGCCATCACCAATAGCGGGGGGATCACAGATACGCAGTATTTT
CDR3 protein: CAITNSGGITDTQYF

clone size: .
D gene: TRBD2
V gene: TRBV27
J gene: TRBJ2-6
CDR3 DNA: TGTGCCAGCAGAGAACCGGGGGGGCCGAGCTCTGGGGCCAACGTCCTGACTTTC
CDR3 protein: CASREPGGPSSGANVLTF

clone size: .
D gene: TRBD1
V gene: TRBV2
J gene: TRBJ1-6
CDR3 DNA: TGTGCCAGCAGCGACTCAACAGGGGGATTCATAAGTTCACCCCTCCACTTT
CDR3 protein: CASSDSTGGFISSPLHF

clone size: .
D gene: .
V gene: TRBV7-9
J gene: TRBJ1-1
CDR3 DNA: TGTGCCAGCAGCTTAGGAGGGGAGGTGTCTTTCTTT
CDR3 protein: CASSLGGEVSFF

clone size: .
D gene: .
V gene: TRBV6-2/TRBV6-3
J gene: TRBJ1-2
CDR3 DNA: TGTGCCAGCAGTGCACAGGGAGCGCAGGGCTACACCTTC
CDR3 protein: CASSAQGAQGYTF

clone size: few
D gene: TRBD1
V gene: TRBV10-3
J gene: TRBJ1-2
CDR3 DNA: TGTGCCAGCAGTGTATCAGGGGGCGGCTACACCTTC
CDR3 protein: CASSVSGGGYTF

clone size: few
D gene: .
V gene: TRBV4-1
J gene: TRBJ1-6
CDR3 DNA: TGCGCCAGCAGCCAGGGCTCCTATAATTCACCCCTCCACTTT
CDR3 protein: CASSQGSYNSPLHF

clone size: large
D gene: .
V gene: TRBV27
J gene: TRBJ2-7
CDR3 DNA: TGTGCCAGCAGTTCCTACCCCTACGAGCAGTACTTC
CDR3 protein: CASSSYPYEQYF

clone size: .
D gene: .
V gene: TRBV6-5
J gene: TRBJ1-2
CDR3 DNA: TGTGCCAGCAGTTACCTACGGGACTCCAAGGGTAATGGCTACACCTTC
CDR3 protein: CASSYLRDSKGNGYTF

clone size: .
D gene: .
V gene: TRBV2
J gene: TRBJ1-1
CDR3 DNA: TGTGCCAGCAGTGAAATGGGTGTGAACACTGAAGCTTTCTTT
CDR3 protein: CASSEMGVNTEAFF

clone size: .
D gene: TRBD1
V gene: TRBV7-9
J gene: TRBJ2-3
CDR3 DNA: TGTGCCAGCAGCTGGGACAGGTATACGCAGTATTTT
CDR3 protein: CASSWDRYTQYF

clone size: .
D gene: .
V gene: TRBV19
J gene: TRBJ1-1
CDR3 DNA: TGTGCCAGTAGTACCGGGGGAACAAGGGGGAACACTGAAGCTTTCTTT
CDR3 protein: CASSTGGTRGNTEAFF

clone size: once
D gene: TRBD1
V gene: TRBV7-3
J gene: TRBJ2-3
CDR3 DNA: TGTGCCAGCAGCTTAGGACGTGCAGGGGGCGCAACAGATACGCAGTATTTT
CDR3 protein: CASSLGRAGGATDTQYF